This TCR beta chain was observed in a study of T cell responses to AZD1222 COVID-19 vaccine. The CDR3 has 15 residues. Germline trimming cut 5 bases from V and 3 bases from J; bases unmatched to any gene: 2. The germline V gene has CDR1 LGHDT and CDR2 YNNKEL (reference sequence). Libraries were prepared by immunoSEQ multiplex PCR; TCRdb keeps only in-frame clonotypes and omits some of them. The sample has 100,000 or so clones, about 86% seen once. Source: peripheral blood, taken on day 0 of AZD1222 vaccination. The chain carries TRBV3-1 (or the pseudogene TRBV3-2) and TRBJ2-1; 12 bases match TRBD2. The sequence came from an adult in good health. The CDR3 spells CASSKTSGSYNEQFF. Written as DNA, the CDR3 is TGTGCCAGCAGCAAGACTAGCGGGAGCTACAATGAGCAGTTCTTC.